This TCR beta chain was documented in a study of CD8 T cells in Susac syndrome. RNA amounts of roughly 0.5 to 1 ug underwent reverse transcription with random hexamers. TCR beta CDR3 was amplified by immunoSEQ covering 54 Vbeta and 13 Jbeta. MiXCR was run by TCRdb on the immunoSEQ multiplex PCR reads, yielding one entry per CDR3 protein. There are approximately 150,000 distinct CDR3 sequences in the sample; 94% occur only once, and roughly 0.099% lies in the top ten. Germline CDR1 reads DFQATT; CDR2 reads SNEGSKA (reference sequence). The junction had 8 bases not matched to a gene; V was cut back by 6 bases and J by 3 bases. This CDR3 contains 14 residues.

J is TRBJ2-7 and V is TRBV20-1, with 10 bases matching TRBD2. Sequencing was performed on CD4+ T cells from PBMCs. This TCR was sampled from a human donor with multiple sclerosis. The DNA of the CDR3 is TGCAGTGCCATCAGGACTAGCGGAAACTACGAGCAGTACTTC. Encoded protein: CSAIRTSGNYEQYF.